This T cell receptor delta chain came from a study of gamma-delta chains in newborns, infants, children. As for the study in general: Innate gammadelta T cells reportedly expand polyclonally right after birth, driven by microbial exposure, per the title.

Concerning this clone: A far larger clone lies a single base away; this is likely a read error. The sample holds other DNA sequences that translate to the same CDR3.

TCRdb reanalyzed the reads using CATT. The data hold 2,500 to 3,500 delta-chain clones, with 3.9% observed a single time. This CDR3 comprises 17 residues. In germline, CDR1 is GEAIGNYY, CDR2 EKD. This sequence was found in a child who was a newborn, infant or young child, either healthy, febrile or measles-vaccinated (not recorded which). V usage is TRDV2 and J usage is TRDJ3; a possible D gene is TRDD3 (6 bases). Sequencing input: blood. CDR3 region: CACDTVLGSWDTRQMFF. The CDR3 nucleotides are TGTGCCTGTGACACCGTACTGGGCTCCTGGGACACCCGGCAGATGTTTTTC.